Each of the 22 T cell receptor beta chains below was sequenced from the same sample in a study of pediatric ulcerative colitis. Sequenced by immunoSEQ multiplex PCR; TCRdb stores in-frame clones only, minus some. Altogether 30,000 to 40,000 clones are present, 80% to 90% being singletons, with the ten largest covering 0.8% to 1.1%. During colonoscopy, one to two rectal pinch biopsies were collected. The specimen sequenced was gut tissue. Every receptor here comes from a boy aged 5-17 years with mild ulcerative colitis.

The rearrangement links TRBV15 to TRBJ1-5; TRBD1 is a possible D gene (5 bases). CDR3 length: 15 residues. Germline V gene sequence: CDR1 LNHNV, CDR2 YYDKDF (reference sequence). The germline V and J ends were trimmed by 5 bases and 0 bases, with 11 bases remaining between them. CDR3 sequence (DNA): TGTGCCACCAGCGTCGGGGCTAGTAGCAATCAGCCCCAGCATTTT. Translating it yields CATSVGASSNQPQHF.

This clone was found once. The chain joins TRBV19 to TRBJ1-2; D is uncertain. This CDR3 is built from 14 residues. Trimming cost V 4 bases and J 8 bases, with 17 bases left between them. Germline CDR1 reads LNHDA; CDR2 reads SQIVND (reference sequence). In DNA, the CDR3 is TGTGCCAGTAGTACCCGGGGAGGTCTCAGGGGCTACACCTTC. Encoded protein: CASSTRGGLRGYTF.

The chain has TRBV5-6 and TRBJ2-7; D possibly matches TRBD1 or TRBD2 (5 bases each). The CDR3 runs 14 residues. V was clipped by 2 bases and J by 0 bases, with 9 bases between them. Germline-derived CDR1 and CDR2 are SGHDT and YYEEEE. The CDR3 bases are TGTGCCAGCAGCTTTGGGGGAAACTCCTACGAGCAGTACTTC. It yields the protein CASSFGGNSYEQYF. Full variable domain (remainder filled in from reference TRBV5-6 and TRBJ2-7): DAGVTQSPTHLIKTRGQQVTLRCSPKSGHDTVSWYQQALGQGPQFIFQYYEEEERQRGNFPDRFSGHQFPNYSSELNVNALLLGDSALYLCASSFGGNSYEQYFGPGTRLTVT.

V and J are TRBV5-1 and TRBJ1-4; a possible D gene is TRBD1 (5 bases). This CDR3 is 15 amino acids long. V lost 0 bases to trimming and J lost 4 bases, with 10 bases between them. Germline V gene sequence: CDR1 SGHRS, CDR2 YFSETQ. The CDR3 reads CASSLEGAVNEKLFF. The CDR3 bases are TGCGCCAGCAGCTTGGAAGGGGCGGTTAATGAAAAACTGTTTTTT. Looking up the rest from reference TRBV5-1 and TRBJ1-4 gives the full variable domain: KAGVTQTPRYLIKTRGQQVTLSCSPISGHRSVSWYQQTPGQGLQFLFEYFSETQRNKGNFPGRFSGRQFSNSRSEMNVSTLELGDSALYLCASSLEGAVNEKLFFGSGTQLSVL.

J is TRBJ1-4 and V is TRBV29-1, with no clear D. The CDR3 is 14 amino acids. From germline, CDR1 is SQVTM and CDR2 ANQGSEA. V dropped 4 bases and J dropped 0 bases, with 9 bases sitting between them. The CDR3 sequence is CSVAMTATNEKLFF. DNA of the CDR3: TGCAGCGTTGCCATGACGGCAACTAATGAAAAACTGTTTTTT.

The CDR3 DNA reads as TGTGCCAGCAGCCACCCGAGCGGGGGCCCCTCCTACGAGCAGTACTTC. It translates to CASSHPSGGPSYEQYF. This chain uses TRBV4-2 with TRBJ2-7, with 8 bases identical to TRBD2. Germline CDR1 reads LGHNA; CDR2 reads YNFKEQ. CDR3 length equals 16 residues. J was trimmed by 0 bases and V by 3 bases; bases with no gene match: 7.

The CDR3 loop is CASSLEGWGTEAFF. DNA for the CDR3: TGTGCCAGCAGCTTGGAGGGGTGGGGCACTGAAGCTTTCTTT. The rearrangement uses TRBV5-8 and TRBJ1-1; possible D gene TRBD1, 5 bases. The CDR3 has 14 residues. Between the trimmed V and J ends, which lost 0 bases and 4 bases, there was a span of 10 bases. Germline assignment: CDR1 SGHTS and CDR2 YDEGEE.

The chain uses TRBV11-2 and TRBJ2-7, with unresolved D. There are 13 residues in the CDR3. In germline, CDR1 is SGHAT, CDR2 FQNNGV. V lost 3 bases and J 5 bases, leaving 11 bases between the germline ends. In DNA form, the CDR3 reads TGTGCCAGCAGCTTGGTCCATGAGGACGAGCAGTACTTC. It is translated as CASSLVHEDEQYF.

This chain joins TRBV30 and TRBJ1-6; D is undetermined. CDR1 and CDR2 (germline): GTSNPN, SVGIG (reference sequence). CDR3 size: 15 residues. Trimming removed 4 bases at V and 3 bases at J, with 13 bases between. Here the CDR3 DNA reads TGTGCCTGGAAGGTCGGGGAACTCTATAATTCACCCCTCCACTTT. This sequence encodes CAWKVGELYNSPLHF.

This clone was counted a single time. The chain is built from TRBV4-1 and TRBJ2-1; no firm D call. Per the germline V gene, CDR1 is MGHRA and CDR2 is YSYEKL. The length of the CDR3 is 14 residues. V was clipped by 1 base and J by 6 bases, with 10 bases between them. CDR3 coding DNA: TGCGCCAGCAGCCAAGTCTACCCAGCCAATGAGCAGTTCTTC. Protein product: CASSQVYPANEQFF.

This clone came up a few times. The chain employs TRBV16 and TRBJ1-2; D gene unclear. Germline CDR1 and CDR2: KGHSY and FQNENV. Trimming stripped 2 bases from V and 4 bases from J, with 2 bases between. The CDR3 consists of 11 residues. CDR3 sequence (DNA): TGTGCCAGCAGCCAACTCTATGGCTACACCTTC. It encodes CASSQLYGYTF.

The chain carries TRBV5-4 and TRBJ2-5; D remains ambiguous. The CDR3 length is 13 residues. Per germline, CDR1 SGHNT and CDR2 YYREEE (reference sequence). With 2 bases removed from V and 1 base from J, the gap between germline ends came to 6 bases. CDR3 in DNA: TGTGCCAGCAGCTTCGGGCCCCAAGAGACCCAGTACTTC. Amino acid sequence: CASSFGPQETQYF.

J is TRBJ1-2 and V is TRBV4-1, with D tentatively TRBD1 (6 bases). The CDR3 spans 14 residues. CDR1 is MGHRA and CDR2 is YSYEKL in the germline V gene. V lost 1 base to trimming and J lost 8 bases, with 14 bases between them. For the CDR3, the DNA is TGCGCCAGCAGCCAAGCAAACCTCGGACAGGGCTACACCTTC. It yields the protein CASSQANLGQGYTF.

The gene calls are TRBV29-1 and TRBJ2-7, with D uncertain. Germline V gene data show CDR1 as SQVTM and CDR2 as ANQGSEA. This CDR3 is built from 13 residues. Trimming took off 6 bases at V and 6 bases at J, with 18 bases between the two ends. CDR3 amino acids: CSVILQTTSEQYF. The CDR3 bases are TGCAGCGTCATACTACAAACTACCTCCGAGCAGTACTTC.

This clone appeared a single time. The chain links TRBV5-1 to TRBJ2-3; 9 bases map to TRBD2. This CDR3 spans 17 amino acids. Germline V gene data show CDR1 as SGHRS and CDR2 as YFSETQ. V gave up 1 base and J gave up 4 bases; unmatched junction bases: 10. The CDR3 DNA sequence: TGCGCCAGCAGCTTGATCGGGACTAGCTTACCTCCAGATACGCAGTATTTT. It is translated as CASSLIGTSLPPDTQYF.

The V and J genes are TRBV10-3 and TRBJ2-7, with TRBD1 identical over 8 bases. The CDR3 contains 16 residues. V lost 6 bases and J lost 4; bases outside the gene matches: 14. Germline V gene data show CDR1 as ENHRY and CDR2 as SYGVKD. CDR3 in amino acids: CAISEGERDRGYEQYF. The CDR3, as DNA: TGTGCCATCAGCGAGGGGGAAAGAGACAGGGGTTACGAGCAGTACTTC.

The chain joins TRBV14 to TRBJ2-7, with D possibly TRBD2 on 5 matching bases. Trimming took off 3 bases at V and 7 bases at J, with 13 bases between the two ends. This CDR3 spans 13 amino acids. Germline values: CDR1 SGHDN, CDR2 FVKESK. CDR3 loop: CASSQIFSGEQYF. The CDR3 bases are TGTGCCAGCAGCCAGATCTTTTCGGGAGAGCAGTACTTC. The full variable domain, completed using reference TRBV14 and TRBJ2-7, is EAGVTQFPSHSVIEKGQTVTLRCDPISGHDNLYWYRRVMGKEIKFLLHFVKESKQDESGMPNNRFLAERTGGTYSTLKVQPAELEDSGVYFCASSQIFSGEQYFGPGTRLTVT.

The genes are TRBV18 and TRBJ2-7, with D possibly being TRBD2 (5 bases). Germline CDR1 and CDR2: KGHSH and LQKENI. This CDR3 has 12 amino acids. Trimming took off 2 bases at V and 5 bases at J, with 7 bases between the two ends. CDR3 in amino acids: CASSPGENEQYF. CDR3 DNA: TGTGCCAGCTCACCAGGGGAGAACGAGCAGTACTTC.

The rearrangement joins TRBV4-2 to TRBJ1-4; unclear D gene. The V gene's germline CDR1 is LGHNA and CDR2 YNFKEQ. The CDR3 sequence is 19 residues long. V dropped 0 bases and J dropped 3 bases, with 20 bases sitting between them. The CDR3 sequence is CASSQEWTNRVWANEKLFF. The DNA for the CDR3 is TGTGCCAGCAGCCAAGAATGGACCAACCGGGTGTGGGCTAATGAAAAACTGTTTTTT.

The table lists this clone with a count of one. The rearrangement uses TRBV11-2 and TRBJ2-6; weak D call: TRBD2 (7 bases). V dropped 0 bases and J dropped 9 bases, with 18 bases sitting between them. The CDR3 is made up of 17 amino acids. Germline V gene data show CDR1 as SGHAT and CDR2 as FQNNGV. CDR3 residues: CASSLDGRARGRNVLTF. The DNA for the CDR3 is TGTGCCAGCAGCTTAGATGGCAGGGCGCGGGGGCGCAACGTCCTGACTTTC.

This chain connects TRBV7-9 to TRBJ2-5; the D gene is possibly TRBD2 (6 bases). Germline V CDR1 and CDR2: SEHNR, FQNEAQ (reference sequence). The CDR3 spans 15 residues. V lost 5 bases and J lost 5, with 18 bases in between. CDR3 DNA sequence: TGTGCCAGCAGCAATCTCGGGGGTCCCAAGGAGACCCAGTACTTC. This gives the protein CASSNLGGPKETQYF.

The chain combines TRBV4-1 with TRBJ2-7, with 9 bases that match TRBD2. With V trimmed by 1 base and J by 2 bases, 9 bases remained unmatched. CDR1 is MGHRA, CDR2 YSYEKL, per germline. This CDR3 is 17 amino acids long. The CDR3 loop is CASSQGPSSGATYEQYF. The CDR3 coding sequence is TGCGCCAGCAGCCAAGGTCCTTCTAGCGGGGCGACCTACGAGCAGTACTTC.